This T cell receptor beta chain was identified during a study of blood T cell repertoires in COVID-19. Study information: Italy, Spain and the United States were the sources of the convalescent and acute COVID-19 samples. PBMCs, B-cell-depleted T cells, or T cells were the source of the cDNA or gDNA that made up the material.

Assay: immunoSEQ multiplex PCR; the TCRdb copy retains only in-frame clones and omits some. The sample yields 200,000 to 250,000 clones, approximately 83% seen once. Germline assignment: CDR1 MNHEY and CDR2 SVGAGI. V shed 2 bases and J shed 2 bases, with 12 bases lying between them. The CDR3 sequence is 15 residues long. This clonotype originated in a woman aged 50 to 65 with acute or convalescent COVID-19. Sequenced: peripheral blood. V is TRBV6-5 and J is TRBJ2-5; D might be TRBD1 (5 bases). As DNA, the CDR3 is TGTGCCAGCAGTTACGAAGGACAATCTCAAGAGACCCAGTACTTC. Amino acid sequence: CASSYEGQSQETQYF.